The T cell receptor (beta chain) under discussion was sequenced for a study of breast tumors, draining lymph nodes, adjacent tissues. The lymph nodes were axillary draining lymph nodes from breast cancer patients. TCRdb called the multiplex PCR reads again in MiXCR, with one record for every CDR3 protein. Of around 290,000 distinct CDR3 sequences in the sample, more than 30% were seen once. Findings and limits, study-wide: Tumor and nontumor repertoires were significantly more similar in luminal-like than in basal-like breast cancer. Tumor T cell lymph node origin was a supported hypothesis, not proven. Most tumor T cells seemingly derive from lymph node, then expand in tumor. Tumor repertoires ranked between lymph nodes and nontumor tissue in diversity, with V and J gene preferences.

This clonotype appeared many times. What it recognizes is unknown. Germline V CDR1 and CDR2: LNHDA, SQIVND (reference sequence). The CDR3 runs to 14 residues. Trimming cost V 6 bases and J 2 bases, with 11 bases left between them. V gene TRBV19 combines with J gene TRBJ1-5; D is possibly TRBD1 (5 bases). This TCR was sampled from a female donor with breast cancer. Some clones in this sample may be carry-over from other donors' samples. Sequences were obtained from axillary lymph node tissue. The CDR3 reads CASRLTDGNQPQHF. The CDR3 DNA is TGTGCCAGTAGATTGACAGATGGCAATCAGCCCCAGCATTTT.